Listed below are T cell receptor beta chains from one sample, sequenced in a study of somatic mutations in cytotoxic T cells in rheumatoid arthritis. The repertoire was sequenced with immunoSEQ multiplex PCR; TCRdb's copy has only in-frame clones and lacks some. Altogether approximately 30,000 clones are present, around 76% being singletons, with the ten largest covering roughly 5.6%. The sequenced sample was CD8+ T cells sorted from blood. The source is a man aged 50-59 years in good health. CDR3s include the opening cysteine and the closing phenylalanine or tryptophan. Each record gives: J gene, D gene, clone size, V gene, CDR3 protein, CDR3 DNA. D genes are given only for firm matches. Rows may omit the clone size; those that give it use once, few, many or a size class.

>TRBJ2-7|.|.|TRBV13
CASSLGDPSYEQYF
TGTGCCAGCAGCTTAGGAGACCCTTCCTACGAGCAGTACTTC
>TRBJ1-1|.|few|TRBV2
CASRDTEAFF
TGTGCCAGCCGGGACACTGAAGCTTTCTTT
>TRBJ2-5|TRBD2|once|TRBV4-1
CASSQVVAGKETQYF
TGCGCCAGCAGCCAAGTAGTAGCGGGAAAGGAGACCCAGTACTTC
>TRBJ1-2|.|few|TRBV16
CASSRGGPGYTF
TGTGCCAGCAGCCGCGGGGGCCCTGGCTACACCTTC
>TRBJ2-1|TRBD1|.|TRBV5-6
CASTDGTGAYNEQFF
TGTGCCAGCACCGACGGGACAGGAGCCTACAATGAGCAGTTCTTC
>TRBJ2-1|TRBD2|.|TRBV4-2
CASSQISGKFDNEQFF
TGTGCCAGCAGCCAAATCAGCGGGAAATTTGACAATGAGCAGTTCTTC
>TRBJ2-3|TRBD1|.|TRBV6-1
CAETGGRTDTQYF
TGTGCCGAGACAGGGGGCCGGACAGATACGCAGTATTTT
>TRBJ2-1|.|.|TRBV29-1
CSVGNGGYNEQFF
TGCAGCGTTGGGAACGGGGGTTACAATGAGCAGTTCTTC
>TRBJ2-3|.|once|TRBV9
CASSVDADTQYF
TGTGCCAGCAGCGTAGATGCAGATACGCAGTATTTT
>TRBJ2-7|TRBD2|.|TRBV6-5
CASSYSGLSIHEQYF
TGTGCCAGCAGTTACTCGGGACTAAGTATTCACGAGCAGTACTTC
>TRBJ1-5|TRBD1|.|TRBV4-1
CASSQGTGGQQPQHF
TGCGCCAGCAGCCAAGGGACAGGGGGCCAACAGCCCCAGCATTTT
>TRBJ2-3|.|.|TRBV4-1
CASSQAQGGQTDTQYF
TGCGCCAGCAGCCAAGCGCAGGGCGGTCAGACAGATACGCAGTATTTT
>TRBJ1-5|.|.|TRBV6-5
CASSYRQDSNQPQHF
TGTGCCAGCAGTTACAGACAGGATAGCAATCAGCCCCAGCATTTT
>TRBJ1-5|.|.|TRBV9
CASSVGQAFNQPQHF
TGTGCCAGCAGCGTAGGACAGGCGTTCAATCAGCCCCAGCATTTT
>TRBJ1-1|.|.|TRBV13
CASSFNSNTEAFF
TGTGCCAGCAGCTTCAACAGTAACACTGAAGCTTTCTTT
>TRBJ2-7|.|.|TRBV5-6
CASSFSSYEQYF
TGTGCCAGCAGCTTTAGCTCCTACGAGCAGTACTTC
>TRBJ2-1|.|.|TRBV4-2
CASSQDRVEQFF
TGTGCCAGCAGCCAAGATCGGGTTGAGCAGTTCTTC
>TRBJ2-1|.|.|TRBV10-1
CASSGGTPGYNEQFF
TGCGCCAGCAGTGGGGGGACCCCCGGGTACAATGAGCAGTTCTTC
>TRBJ1-1|.|few|TRBV7-2
CASSLVRTDMNTEAFF
TGTGCCAGCAGCTTAGTCCGGACAGATATGAACACTGAAGCTTTCTTT
>TRBJ2-1|TRBD2|.|TRBV4-1
CASSQRTGTSGLNEQFF
TGCGCCAGCAGCCAACGTACCGGGACTAGCGGTTTAAATGAGCAGTTCTTC
>TRBJ1-2|.|.|TRBV9
CASSVTDRVFYGYTF
TGTGCCAGCAGCGTCACGGATAGGGTGTTCTATGGCTACACCTTC
>TRBJ2-1|.|.|TRBV2
CASSERQNFKSSYNEQFF
TGTGCCAGCAGTGAACGACAGAACTTTAAGAGCTCCTACAATGAGCAGTTCTTC
>TRBJ2-1|TRBD2|.|TRBV5-1
CASSLGLAYNNEQFF
TGCGCCAGCAGCTTGGGACTAGCGTACAACAATGAGCAGTTCTTC
>TRBJ2-7|.|.|TRBV5-4
CASSGARNQPSYEQYF
TGTGCCAGCAGCGGGGCCAGGAACCAACCCTCCTACGAGCAGTACTTC
>TRBJ2-5|TRBD2|.|TRBV4-1
CASSQETASGVQETQYF
TGCGCCAGCAGCCAAGAGACGGCTAGCGGGGTACAAGAGACCCAGTACTTC
>TRBJ1-2|TRBD1|.|TRBV7-9
CASSLVTGGRGYTF
TGTGCCAGCAGCTTAGTAACAGGGGGCCGTGGCTACACCTTC
>TRBJ1-2|.|.|TRBV2
CASGGRPGYGYTF
TGTGCCAGCGGTGGACGCCCTGGGTATGGCTACACCTTC
>TRBJ1-2|.|.|TRBV7-9
CASTPGGVSYGYTF
TGTGCCAGCACCCCGGGGGGGGTGAGCTATGGCTACACCTTC
>TRBJ2-1|.|.|TRBV29-1
CSVEDIGYNEQFF
TGCAGCGTTGAAGATATCGGGTACAATGAGCAGTTCTTC
>TRBJ2-7|.|.|TRBV27
CASSLYWGYEQYF
TGTGCCAGCAGTTTATACTGGGGCTACGAGCAGTACTTC
>TRBJ1-1|.|.|TRBV10-3
CATTGRGNTEAFF
TGTGCCACCACAGGGAGGGGGAACACTGAAGCTTTCTTT
>TRBJ2-1|TRBD2|.|TRBV29-1
CSERLAGDNEQFF
TGCAGCGAGCGACTAGCGGGAGACAATGAGCAGTTCTTC
>TRBJ1-1|.|.|TRBV7-9
CASSLEGLNTEAFF
TGTGCCAGCAGCTTAGAAGGTTTGAACACTGAAGCTTTCTTT
>TRBJ2-7|.|.|TRBV27
CASSLLVRGALGEQYF
TGTGCCAGCAGTTTATTAGTCAGGGGGGCCCTCGGGGAGCAGTACTTC
>TRBJ2-7|TRBD2|.|TRBV7-8
CASSLAPGTSGISAYEQYF
TGTGCCAGCAGCTTAGCTCCGGGGACTAGCGGGATTTCCGCGTACGAGCAGTACTTC
>TRBJ1-1|TRBD1|.|TRBV13
CASSPPDRPNTEAFF
TGTGCCAGCAGCCCCCCGGACAGGCCGAACACTGAAGCTTTCTTT